This paragraph covers one T cell receptor (beta chain) sequence. This same CDR3 is encoded by further DNA sequences in the sample. This sample was included in a study of T cell responses to AZD1222 COVID-19 vaccine. Method: immunoSEQ multiplex PCR; TCRdb's copy keeps in-frame clones and lacks some. The sample includes roughly 140,000 clones, 88% of them seen just once. CDR1 and CDR2 (germline): KGHSH, LQKENI. V was cut by 1 base and J by 5 bases, with 6 bases left in between. This CDR3 is 13 amino acids long. The source is an adult in good health. Specimen: peripheral blood, collected on day 0 of AZD1222 vaccination. The chain employs TRBV18 and TRBJ1-5; D gene unclear. The CDR3 DNA reads as TGTGCCAGCTCACCACAAGGAGATCAGCCCCAGCATTTT. This gives the protein CASSPQGDQPQHF.